This T cell receptor beta chain comes out of a study of shared clonotypes between healthy human individuals. To note about this clone: The antigen is not known.

The CDR3 has 15 amino acids. Germline CDR1 reads LGHNA; CDR2 reads YSLEER. V lost 0 bases and J 8 bases, leaving 14 bases between the germline ends. Assay used: immunoSEQ multiplex PCR; TCRdb lists only in-frame clones, some missing. The data contain more than 2 million clones, roughly 94% of them seen just once; the ten biggest clones take up 1% to 1.3%. The naive CD8 population came from CD45RO-negative cells selected for CCR7, without terminally differentiated effector memory CD45RA+ cells. The study, taken as a whole, reports: Sequencing depth was a factor that was expected to affect clonotype sharing among donors.

The sample consisted of naive CD8+ T cells sorted from blood. The receptor was derived from a man aged 18 to 30 in good health. The rearrangement uses TRBV4-3 and TRBJ2-1, with D unclear. The CDR3 DNA reads TGCGCCAGCAGCCAAGATAGGAGTTCCGCCGATGAGCAGTTCTTC. Translation gives CASSQDRSSADEQFF.